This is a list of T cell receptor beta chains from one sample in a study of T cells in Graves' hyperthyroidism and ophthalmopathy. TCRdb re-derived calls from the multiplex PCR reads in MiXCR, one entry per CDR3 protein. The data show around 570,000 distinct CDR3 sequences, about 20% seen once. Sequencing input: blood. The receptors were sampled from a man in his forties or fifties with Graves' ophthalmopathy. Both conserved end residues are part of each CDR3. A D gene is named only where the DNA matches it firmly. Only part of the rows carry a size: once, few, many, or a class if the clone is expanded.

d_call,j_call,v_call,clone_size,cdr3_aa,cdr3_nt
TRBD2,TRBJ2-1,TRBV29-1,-,CSVGSGREQFF,TGCAGCGTTGGATCCGGGAGGGAGCAGTTCTTC
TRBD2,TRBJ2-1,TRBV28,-,CASSGGRGYEQFF,TGTGCCAGCTCGGGAGGCCGGGGCTATGAGCAGTTCTTC
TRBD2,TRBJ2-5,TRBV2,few,CASRAGLAEETQYF,TGTGCCAGCAGAGCGGGACTAGCGGAAGAGACCCAGTACTTC
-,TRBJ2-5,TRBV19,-,CASSSGARDGETQYF,TGTGCCAGTAGTTCCGGGGCCAGGGATGGGGAGACCCAGTACTTC
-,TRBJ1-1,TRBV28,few,CASSSYRIHTEAFF,TGTGCCAGCAGTAGTTACAGGATACACACTGAAGCTTTCTTT
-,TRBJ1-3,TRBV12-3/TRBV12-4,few,CASSRSDTIYF,TGTGCCAGCAGTCGATCGGACACCATATATTTT
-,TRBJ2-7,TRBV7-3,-,CASSLRPGDRYEQYF,TGTGCCAGCAGCTTAAGACCGGGAGACCGCTACGAGCAGTACTTC
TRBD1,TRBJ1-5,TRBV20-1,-,CSVASQGALRGQPQHF,TGCAGTGTCGCGAGCCAGGGGGCTCTCCGCGGACAGCCCCAGCATTTT
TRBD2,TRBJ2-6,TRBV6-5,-,CASSYTYGGLSSGANVLTF,TGTGCCAGCAGTTACACATACGGGGGACTATCCTCTGGGGCCAACGTCCTGACTTTC
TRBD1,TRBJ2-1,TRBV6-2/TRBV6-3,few,CASSYHPPDRGRPNNEQFF,TGTGCCAGCAGTTATCACCCCCCGGACAGGGGGCGCCCAAACAATGAGCAGTTCTTC
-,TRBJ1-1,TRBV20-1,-,CSARDGHREAFF,TGCAGTGCTAGAGACGGCCACCGTGAAGCTTTCTTT
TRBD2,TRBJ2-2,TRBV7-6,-,CASSQITSGGGELFF,TGTGCCAGCAGCCAAATCACTAGCGGCGGCGGGGAGCTGTTTTTT
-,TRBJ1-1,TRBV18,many,CASSPPTGRAFF,TGTGCCAGCTCACCACCGACGGGAAGAGCTTTCTTT
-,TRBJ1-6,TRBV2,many,CASSQGIPRFYNSPLHF,TGTGCCAGCAGCCAAGGGATACCACGTTTCTATAATTCACCCCTCCACTTT
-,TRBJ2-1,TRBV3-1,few,CASRAPWDNEQFF,TGTGCCAGCAGAGCGCCGTGGGACAATGAGCAGTTCTTC
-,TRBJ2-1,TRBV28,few,CASRATGRGWNEQFF,TGTGCCAGCAGGGCAACAGGGAGGGGTTGGAATGAGCAGTTCTTC
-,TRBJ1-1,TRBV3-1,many,CASSQSPTGWTEAFF,TGTGCCAGCAGCCAATCGCCCACAGGGTGGACTGAAGCTTTCTTT
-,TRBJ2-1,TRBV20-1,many,CSARDILGRVYNEQFF,TGCAGTGCTAGAGATATTTTGGGCAGGGTCTACAATGAGCAGTTCTTC
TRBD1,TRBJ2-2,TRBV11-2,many,CASSLVDRGTGELFF,TGTGCCAGCAGCTTAGTAGACAGGGGCACCGGGGAGCTGTTTTTT
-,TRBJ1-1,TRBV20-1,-,CSASWELNTEAFF,TGCAGTGCTAGCTGGGAATTGAACACTGAAGCTTTCTTT
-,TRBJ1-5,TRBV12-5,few,CASGLVLGQPQHF,TGTGCTAGTGGTTTGGTACTCGGCCAGCCCCAGCATTTT
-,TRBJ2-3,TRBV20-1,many,CSARDAGRSSTDTQYF,TGCAGTGCTAGAGATGCCGGTCGTTCTAGCACAGATACGCAGTATTTT
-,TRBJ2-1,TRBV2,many,CASIDHEQFF,TGTGCCAGCATAGATCATGAGCAGTTCTTC
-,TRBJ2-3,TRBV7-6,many,CASSWGITDTQYF,TGTGCCAGCAGCTGGGGGATCACAGATACGCAGTATTTT
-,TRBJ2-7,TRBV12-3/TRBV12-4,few,CASSLGGVAGVEQYF,TGTGCCAGCAGTTTAGGCGGGGTGGCAGGAGTCGAGCAGTACTTC
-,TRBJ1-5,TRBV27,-,CASSPGPTRSSDQPQHF,TGTGCCAGCAGTCCAGGACCCACCCGGAGTAGCGATCAGCCCCAGCATTTT
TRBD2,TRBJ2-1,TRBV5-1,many,CASSLAGGGYNEQFF,TGCGCCAGCAGCTTGGCGGGGGGGGGCTACAATGAGCAGTTCTTC
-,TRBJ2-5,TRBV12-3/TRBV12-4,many,CASRFGEEETQYF,TGTGCCAGCAGGTTTGGGGAGGAAGAGACCCAGTACTTC
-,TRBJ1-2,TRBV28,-,CASSPDRDFDYGYTF,TGTGCCAGCAGTCCCGACCGGGACTTCGACTATGGCTACACCTTC
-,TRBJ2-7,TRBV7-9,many,CASSSPGVSASYEQYF,TGTGCCAGCAGCTCCCCCGGGGTCAGTGCCTCCTACGAGCAGTACTTC
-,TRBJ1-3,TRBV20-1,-,CSARGTERSGNTIYF,TGCAGTGCTAGAGGGACAGAACGCTCTGGAAACACCATATATTTT
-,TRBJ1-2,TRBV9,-,CASSAQTRSYYGYTF,TGTGCCAGCAGTGCTCAGACAAGGTCTTACTATGGCTACACCTTC
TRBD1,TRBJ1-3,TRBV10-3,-,CAISESYRRQGLHVGNTIYF,TGTGCCATCAGTGAGTCGTATAGAAGACAGGGTCTTCATGTTGGAAACACCATATATTTT
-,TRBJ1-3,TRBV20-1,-,CSARDNLHSGNTIYF,TGCAGTGCTAGAGATAACCTACACTCTGGAAACACCATATATTTT
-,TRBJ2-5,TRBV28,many,CASSPFSGRETQYF,TGTGCCAGCAGTCCCTTTTCAGGGCGAGAGACCCAGTACTTC
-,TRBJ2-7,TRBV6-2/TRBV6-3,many,CASGLYEQYF,TGTGCCAGCGGACTCTACGAGCAGTACTTC
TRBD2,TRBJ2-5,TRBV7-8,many,CASSLEAGGSETQYF,TGTGCCAGCAGCTTAGAAGCGGGAGGGTCCGAGACCCAGTACTTC
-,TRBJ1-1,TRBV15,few,CATSRDPSGETEAFF,TGTGCCACCAGCAGAGATCCATCGGGGGAGACTGAAGCTTTCTTT
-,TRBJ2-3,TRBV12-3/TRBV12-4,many,CASSNTGKQYF,TGTGCCAGCAGCAATACAGGCAAGCAGTATTTT
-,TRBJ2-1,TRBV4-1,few,CASSQAQIREMYNEQFF,TGCGCCAGCAGCCAAGCCCAGATCCGGGAGATGTACAATGAGCAGTTCTTC
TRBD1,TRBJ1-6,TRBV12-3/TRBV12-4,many,CASSLTGTNSPLHF,TGTGCCAGCAGTCTGACAGGGACTAATTCACCCCTCCACTTT
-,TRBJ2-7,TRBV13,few,CASSTRDTKGYEQYF,TGTGCCAGCAGCACCCGGGACACAAAAGGCTACGAGCAGTACTTC
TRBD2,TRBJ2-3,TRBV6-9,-,CASSSAGGLDTQYF,TGTGCCAGCAGTTCGGCGGGGGGGCTAGATACGCAGTATTTT
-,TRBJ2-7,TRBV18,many,CASSPPGFGSSYEQYF,TGTGCCAGCTCACCACCGGGATTCGGGTCCTCCTACGAGCAGTACTTC
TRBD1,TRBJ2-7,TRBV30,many,CAWRGDRGYEQYF,TGTGCCTGGAGGGGGGACAGGGGTTACGAGCAGTACTTC
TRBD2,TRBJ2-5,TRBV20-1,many,CSARQGLALQETQYF,TGCAGTGCTAGACAAGGACTAGCACTTCAAGAGACCCAGTACTTC
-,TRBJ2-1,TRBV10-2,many,CASSEWQITSYNEQFF,TGCGCCAGCAGTGAATGGCAGATAACCTCCTACAATGAGCAGTTCTTC
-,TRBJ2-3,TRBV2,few,CASSEALGSAHTQYF,TGTGCCAGCAGTGAAGCGTTAGGAAGCGCACATACGCAGTATTTT
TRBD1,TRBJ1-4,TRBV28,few,CASSLHGTGSGKLFF,TGTGCCAGCAGTTTACACGGGACAGGGTCGGGAAAACTGTTTTTT
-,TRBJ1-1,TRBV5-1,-,CASSWMGENTEAFF,TGCGCCAGCAGCTGGATGGGGGAGAACACTGAAGCTTTCTTT
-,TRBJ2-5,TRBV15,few,CATSRDVGYQETQYF,TGTGCCACCAGCAGAGATGTCGGGTACCAAGAGACCCAGTACTTC
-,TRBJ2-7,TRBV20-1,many,CSARARGSYEQYF,TGCAGTGCTAGAGCCAGGGGCTCCTACGAGCAGTACTTC
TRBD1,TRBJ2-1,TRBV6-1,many,CATTGGVGSYNEQFF,TGTGCCACCACAGGGGGAGTAGGCTCCTACAATGAGCAGTTCTTC
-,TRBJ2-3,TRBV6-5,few,CASSYHTADTQYF,TGTGCCAGCAGTTACCATACGGCAGATACGCAGTATTTT
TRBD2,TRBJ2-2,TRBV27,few,CASSLSPGLESAGELFF,TGTGCCAGCAGTTTATCGCCGGGACTAGAATCTGCCGGGGAGCTGTTTTTT
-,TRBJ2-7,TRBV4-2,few,CASSQWPPGSSYEQYF,TGTGCCAGCAGCCAATGGCCTCCGGGGAGCTCCTACGAGCAGTACTTC
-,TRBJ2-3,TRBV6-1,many,CASSAAGTRSTDTQYF,TGTGCCAGCAGCGCCGCCGGGACAAGGAGCACAGATACGCAGTATTTT
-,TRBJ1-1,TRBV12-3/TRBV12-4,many,CASSFYSQNTEAFF,TGTGCCAGCAGTTTTTACAGCCAGAACACTGAAGCTTTCTTT